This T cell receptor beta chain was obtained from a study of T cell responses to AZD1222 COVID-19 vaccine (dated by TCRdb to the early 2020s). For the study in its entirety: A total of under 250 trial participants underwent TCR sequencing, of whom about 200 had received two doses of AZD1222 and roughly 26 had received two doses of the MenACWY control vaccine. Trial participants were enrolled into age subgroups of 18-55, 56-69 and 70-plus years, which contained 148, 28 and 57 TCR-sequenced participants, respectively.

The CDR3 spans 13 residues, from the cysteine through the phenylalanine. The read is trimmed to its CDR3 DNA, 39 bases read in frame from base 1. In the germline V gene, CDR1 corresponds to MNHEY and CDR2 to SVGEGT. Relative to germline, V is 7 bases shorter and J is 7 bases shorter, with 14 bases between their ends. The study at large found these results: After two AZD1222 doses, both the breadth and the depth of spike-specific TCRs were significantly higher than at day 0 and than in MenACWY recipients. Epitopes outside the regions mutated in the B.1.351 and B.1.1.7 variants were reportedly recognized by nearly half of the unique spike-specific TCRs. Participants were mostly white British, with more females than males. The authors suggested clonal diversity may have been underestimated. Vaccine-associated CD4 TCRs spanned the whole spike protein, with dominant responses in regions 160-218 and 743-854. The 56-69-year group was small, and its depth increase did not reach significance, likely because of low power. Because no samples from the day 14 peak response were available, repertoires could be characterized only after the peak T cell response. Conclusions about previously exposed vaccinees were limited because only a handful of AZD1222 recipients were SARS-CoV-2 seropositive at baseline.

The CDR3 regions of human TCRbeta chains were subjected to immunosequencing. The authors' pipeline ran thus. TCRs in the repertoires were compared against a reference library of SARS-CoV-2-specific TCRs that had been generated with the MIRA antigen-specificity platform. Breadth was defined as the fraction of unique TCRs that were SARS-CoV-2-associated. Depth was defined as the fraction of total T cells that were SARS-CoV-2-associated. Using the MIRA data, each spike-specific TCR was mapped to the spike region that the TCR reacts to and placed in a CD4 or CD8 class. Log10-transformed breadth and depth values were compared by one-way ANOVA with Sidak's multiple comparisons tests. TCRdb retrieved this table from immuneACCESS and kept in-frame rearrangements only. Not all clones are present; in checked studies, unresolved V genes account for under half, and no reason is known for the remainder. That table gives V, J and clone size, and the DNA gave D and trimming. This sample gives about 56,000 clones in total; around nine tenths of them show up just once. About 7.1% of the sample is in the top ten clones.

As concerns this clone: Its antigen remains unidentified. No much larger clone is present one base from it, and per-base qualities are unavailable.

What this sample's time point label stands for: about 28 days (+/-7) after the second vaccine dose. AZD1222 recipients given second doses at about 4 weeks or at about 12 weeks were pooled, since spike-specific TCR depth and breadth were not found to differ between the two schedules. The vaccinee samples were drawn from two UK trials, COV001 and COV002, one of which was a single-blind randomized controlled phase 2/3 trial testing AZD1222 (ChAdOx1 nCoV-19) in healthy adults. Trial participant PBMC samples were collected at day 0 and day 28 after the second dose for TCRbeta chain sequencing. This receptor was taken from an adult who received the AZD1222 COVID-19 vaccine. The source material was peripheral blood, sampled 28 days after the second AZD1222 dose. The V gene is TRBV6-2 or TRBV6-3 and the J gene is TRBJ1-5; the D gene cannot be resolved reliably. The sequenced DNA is TGTGCCAGCACCCCTCGGGCAGAACAGCCCCAGCATTTT. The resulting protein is CASTPRAEQPQHF.